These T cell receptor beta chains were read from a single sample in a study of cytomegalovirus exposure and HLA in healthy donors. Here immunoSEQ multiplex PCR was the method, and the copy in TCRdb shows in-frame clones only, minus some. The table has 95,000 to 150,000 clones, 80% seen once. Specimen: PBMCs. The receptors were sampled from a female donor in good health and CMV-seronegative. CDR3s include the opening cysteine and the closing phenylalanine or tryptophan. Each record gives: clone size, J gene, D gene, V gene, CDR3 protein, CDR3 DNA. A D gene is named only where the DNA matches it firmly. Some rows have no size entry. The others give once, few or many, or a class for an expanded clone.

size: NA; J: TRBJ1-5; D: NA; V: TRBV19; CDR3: CASTMEGSQPQHF; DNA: TGTGCCAGTACCATGGAGGGAAGCCAGCCCCAGCATTTT
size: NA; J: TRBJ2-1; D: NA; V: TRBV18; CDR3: CASSETVYNEQFF; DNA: TGTGCCAGCTCGGAAACAGTATACAATGAGCAGTTCTTC
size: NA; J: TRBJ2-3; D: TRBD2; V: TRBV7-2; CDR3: CASASGRATDTQYF; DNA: TGTGCCAGCGCTAGCGGGAGAGCGACAGATACGCAGTATTTT
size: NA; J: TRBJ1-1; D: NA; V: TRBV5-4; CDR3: CASSLVGGNTEAFF; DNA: TGTGCCAGCAGCTTGGTAGGGGGGAACACTGAAGCTTTCTTT
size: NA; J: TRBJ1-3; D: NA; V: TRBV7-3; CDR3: CASSRTGSGNTIYF; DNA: TGTGCCAGCAGCCGTACTGGTTCTGGAAACACCATATATTTT
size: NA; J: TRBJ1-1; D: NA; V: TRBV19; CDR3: CASSAGGTEAFF; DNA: TGTGCCAGTAGTGCCGGGGGTACTGAAGCTTTCTTT
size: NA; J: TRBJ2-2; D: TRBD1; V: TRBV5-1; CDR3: CASSLQGGTGELFF; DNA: TGCGCCAGCAGCTTACAGGGGGGCACCGGGGAGCTGTTTTTT
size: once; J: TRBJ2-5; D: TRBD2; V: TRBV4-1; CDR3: CASSRETSVKETQYF; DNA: TGCGCCAGCAGCAGGGAGACTAGCGTAAAAGAGACCCAGTACTTC
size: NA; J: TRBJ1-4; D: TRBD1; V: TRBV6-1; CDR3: CASKRGRETNEKLFF; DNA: TGTGCCAGCAAGAGGGGGCGCGAAACTAATGAAAAACTGTTTTTT
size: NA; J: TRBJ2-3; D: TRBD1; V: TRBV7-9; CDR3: CASSPGTVSTDTQYF; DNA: TGTGCCAGCAGCCCGGGGACAGTTAGCACAGATACGCAGTATTTT
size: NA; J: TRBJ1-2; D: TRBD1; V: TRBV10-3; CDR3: CAISENRGNGYTF; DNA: TGTGCCATCAGTGAAAACAGGGGTAATGGCTACACCTTC
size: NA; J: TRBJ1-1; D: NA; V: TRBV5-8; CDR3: CASSLGVSEAFF; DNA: TGTGCCAGCAGCTTGGGTGTATCTGAAGCTTTCTTT
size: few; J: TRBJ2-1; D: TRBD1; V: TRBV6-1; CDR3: CASVIRDRSRDEQFF; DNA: TGTGCCAGCGTAATCCGGGACAGGAGTAGGGATGAGCAGTTCTTC
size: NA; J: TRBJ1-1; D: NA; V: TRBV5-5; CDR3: CASSLAESPEAFF; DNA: TGTGCCAGCAGCTTGGCCGAGTCACCTGAAGCTTTCTTT
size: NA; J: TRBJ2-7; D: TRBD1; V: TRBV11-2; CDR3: CASRWDRRAYEQYF; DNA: TGTGCCAGCAGATGGGACAGGAGAGCCTACGAGCAGTACTTC
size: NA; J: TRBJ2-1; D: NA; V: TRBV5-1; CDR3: CASSPGGSSYNEQFF; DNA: TGCGCCAGCAGCCCTGGGGGGAGCTCCTACAATGAGCAGTTCTTC
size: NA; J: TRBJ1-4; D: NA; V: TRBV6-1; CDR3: CASTRQVNEKLFF; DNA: TGTGCCAGCACCAGACAGGTTAATGAAAAACTGTTTTTT
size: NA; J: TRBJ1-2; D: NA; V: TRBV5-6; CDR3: CASSMTGGLNYGYTF; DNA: TGTGCCAGCAGCATGACGGGGGGCTTAAACTATGGCTACACCTTC
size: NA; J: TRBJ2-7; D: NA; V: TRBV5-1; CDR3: CASTGSSYEQYF; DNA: TGCGCCAGCACGGGGAGCTCCTACGAGCAGTACTTC
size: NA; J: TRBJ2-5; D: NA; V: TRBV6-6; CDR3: CASSYRSEETQYF; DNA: TGTGCCAGCAGTTACCGCTCGGAAGAGACCCAGTACTTC
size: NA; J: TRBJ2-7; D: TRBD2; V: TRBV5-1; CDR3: CASSFTSESGEQYF; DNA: TGCGCCAGCAGCTTTACTAGCGAGTCCGGTGAGCAGTACTTC
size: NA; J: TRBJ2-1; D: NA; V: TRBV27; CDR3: CASSPPAGLSYNEQFF; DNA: TGTGCCAGCAGTCCCCCAGCGGGTCTCTCCTACAATGAGCAGTTCTTC
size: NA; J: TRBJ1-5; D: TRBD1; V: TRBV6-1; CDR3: CASSEARVAGTVQPQHF; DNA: TGTGCCAGCAGTGAAGCCCGGGTTGCCGGGACAGTACAGCCCCAGCATTTT
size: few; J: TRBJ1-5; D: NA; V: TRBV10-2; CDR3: CASSESTGTQPQHF; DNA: TGCGCCAGCAGTGAGTCAACAGGGACTCAGCCCCAGCATTTT
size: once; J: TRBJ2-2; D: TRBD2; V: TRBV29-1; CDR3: CSVGGLGTGTGELFF; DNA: TGCAGCGTTGGGGGACTAGGCACAGGTACCGGGGAGCTGTTTTTT
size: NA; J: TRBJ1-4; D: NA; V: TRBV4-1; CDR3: CASSQTVDEKLFF; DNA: TGCGCCAGCAGCCAAACGGTAGATGAAAAACTGTTTTTT
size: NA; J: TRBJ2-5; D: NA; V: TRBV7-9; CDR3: CASGLGFGAGETQYF; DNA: TGTGCCAGCGGCCTAGGGTTTGGGGCAGGGGAGACCCAGTACTTC
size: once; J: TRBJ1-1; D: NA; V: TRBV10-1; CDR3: CASSESEAPTFF; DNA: TGCGCCAGCAGTGAGTCGGAGGCGCCAACTTTCTTT
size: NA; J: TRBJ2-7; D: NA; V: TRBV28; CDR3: CASSLLQGHPYF; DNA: TGTGCCAGCAGTCTCTTACAAGGACACCCGTACTTC
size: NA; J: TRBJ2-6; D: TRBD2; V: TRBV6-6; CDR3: CASSPGGAGANVLTF; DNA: TGTGCCAGCAGCCCCGGGGGGGCTGGGGCCAACGTCCTGACTTTC
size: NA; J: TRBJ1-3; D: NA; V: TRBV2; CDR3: CATIRGTTGNTIYF; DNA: TGTGCCACAATACGCGGTACGACTGGAAACACCATATATTTT
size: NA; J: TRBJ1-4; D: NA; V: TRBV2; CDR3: CASSEAQDNEKLFF; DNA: TGTGCCAGCAGTGAAGCTCAGGATAATGAAAAACTGTTTTTT
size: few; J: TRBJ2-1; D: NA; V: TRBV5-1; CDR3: CASSHGTKYNEQFF; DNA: TGCGCCAGCAGCCACGGGACAAAATACAATGAGCAGTTCTTC
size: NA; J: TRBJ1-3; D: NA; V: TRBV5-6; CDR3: CASTRGLASSGNTIYF; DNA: TGTGCCAGCACCCGGGGATTAGCTAGCTCTGGAAACACCATATATTTT
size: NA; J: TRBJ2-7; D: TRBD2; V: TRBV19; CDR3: CASSSTGGRDSYEQYF; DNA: TGTGCCAGTAGCTCCACGGGTGGGAGGGACTCCTACGAGCAGTACTTC
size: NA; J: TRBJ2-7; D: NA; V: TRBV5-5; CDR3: CASSLAPDTPQYF; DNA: TGTGCCAGCAGCTTGGCCCCTGACACGCCGCAGTACTTC
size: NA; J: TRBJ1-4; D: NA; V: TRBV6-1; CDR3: CASSAGPVANEKLFF; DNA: TGTGCCAGCAGTGCCGGCCCAGTAGCAAATGAAAAACTGTTTTTT
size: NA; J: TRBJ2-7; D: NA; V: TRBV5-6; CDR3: CASSGGPGEQYF; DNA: TGTGCCAGCAGCGGGGGCCCCGGGGAGCAGTACTTC
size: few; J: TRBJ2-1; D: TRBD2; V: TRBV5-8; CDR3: CASSLILSSGVYNEQFF; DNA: TGTGCCAGCAGCTTGATCTTGTCGAGCGGGGTCTACAATGAGCAGTTCTTC
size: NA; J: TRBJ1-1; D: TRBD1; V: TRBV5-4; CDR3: CASSLSGGTLNTEAFF; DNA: TGTGCCAGCAGCTTGTCAGGGGGTACTTTGAACACTGAAGCTTTCTTT
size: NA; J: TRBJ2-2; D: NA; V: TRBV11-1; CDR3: CASRREGAVTGELFF; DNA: TGTGCCAGCCGGAGAGAAGGGGCTGTCACCGGGGAGCTGTTTTTT